Listed here are 7 T cell receptor beta chains from one sample, sequenced in a study of cytomegalovirus exposure and HLA in healthy donors. Use of 60 Vbeta and 13 Jbeta primers characterized the PCR. Sequencing was performed with immunoSEQ multiplex PCR; in TCRdb, only in-frame clones are kept and a portion is missing. The sample carries roughly 140,000 clones, around 80% recorded once. Material for sequencing was PBMCs. These receptors all stem from a female donor in good health and CMV-seronegative.

In its sample, this clone was seen a few times. CDR3 DNA sequence: TGTGCCAGCAGTTCAGGGGGCTACTCACCCCTCCACTTT. This encodes CASSSGGYSPLHF. The chain has TRBV2 and TRBJ1-6, with 8 nucleotides matching TRBD1. Germline-derived CDR1 and CDR2 are SNHLY and FYNNEI. CDR3 length: 13 residues. J gave up 10 bases and V 5 bases, and 4 bases lay outside the gene matches.

This chain uses TRBV19 with TRBJ2-2; TRBD2 is a possible D gene (6 bases). This CDR3 contains 19 residues. The ends were cut back, 1 base at V and 0 bases at J, with 18 bases in the middle. In germline, CDR1 is LNHDA, CDR2 SQIVND (reference sequence). CDR3 nucleotide sequence: TGTGCCAGTAGTATAGTGGAGATAGGAGGGGAACCGAACACCGGGGAGCTGTTTTTT. It encodes CASSIVEIGGEPNTGELFF.

This clone was seen a single time. This chain uses TRBV5-1 with TRBJ2-1, with 15 positions matching TRBD2. The germline gives CDR1 SGHRS, CDR2 YFSETQ. The ends lost 4 bases at V and 9 bases at J; junction bases unmatched: 5. The length of the CDR3 is 15 residues. CDR3 DNA: TGCGCCAGCAGCGGAGGACTAGCGGGAGGGTTTGAGCAGTTCTTC. Translation: CASSGGLAGGFEQFF.

This clone showed up just a few times. The rearrangement joins TRBV6-6 to TRBJ1-6; TRBD1 matches 9 bases. Germline values: CDR1 MNHNY, CDR2 SVGAGI (reference sequence). V trimming: 3 bases; J trimming: 10 bases; junction bases outside the gene matches: 10. The CDR3 is made up of 16 amino acids. CDR3 loop: CASSYVAGQGRSPLHF. Here the CDR3 DNA reads TGTGCCAGCAGTTATGTGGCGGGACAGGGAAGATCACCCCTCCACTTT.

The gene calls are TRBV19 and TRBJ2-5, with TRBD2 as a possible D gene (6 bases). This CDR3 spans 15 amino acids. V was cut by 7 bases and J by 1 base, with 16 bases left in between. Per the germline V gene, CDR1 is LNHDA and CDR2 is SQIVND (reference sequence). CDR3 protein: CASTVGGGAQETQYF. The CDR3, as DNA: TGTGCCAGTACGGTGGGGGGTGGCGCCCAAGAGACCCAGTACTTC.

The chain combines TRBV29-1 with TRBJ2-5; a possible D gene is TRBD2 (6 bases). V was trimmed by 3 bases and J by 4 bases, leaving 15 bases between them. The CDR3 totals 14 residues. Germline CDR1 SQVTM, CDR2 ANQGSEA. CDR3: CSVDGGTWGETQYF. CDR3 bases: TGCAGCGTTGACGGGGGTACGTGGGGAGAGACCCAGTACTTC.

The chain is built from TRBV18 and TRBJ2-6; no firm D call. The germline gives CDR1 KGHSH, CDR2 LQKENI. With 3 bases removed from V and 0 bases from J, the gap between germline ends came to 3 bases. The length of the CDR3 is 14 residues. The CDR3: CASSPSSGANVLTF. CDR3 DNA: TGTGCCAGCTCACCTAGCTCTGGGGCCAACGTCCTGACTTTC.